This passage covers 8 T cell receptor beta chains from one sample sequenced in a study of CD8+ T cells in alopecia areata (dated by TCRdb to 2016 to 2018). In the paper's terms, the time point label means: less than five weeks on oral tofacitinib. The intended sense of this specimen's treatment or condition label: oral pan-JAK inhibitor, 5-10 mg twice daily. The method behind the library was the immunoSEQ multiplex PCR assay. For TCR sequencing, RNA was extracted from every sample and reverse transcribed into cDNA to serve as template. The table was pulled from immuneACCESS by TCRdb, which kept in-frame rearrangements only. Such tables lose some clones; where checked, under half of the loss comes from unresolved V genes, and the rest has no known cause. Across this sample there are 130,000 or so clones, with around 87% seen only once. Roughly 13% of the sample is taken by the ten largest. The sequenced sample was CD8+ T cells sorted from blood, obtained at week 4, from a patient treated with tofacitinib. These receptor sequences come from a human donor with alopecia areata.

In this sample, this clone turned up once. This sequence joins TRBV6-5 and TRBJ1-2; D is undetermined. CDR1 MNHEY and CDR2 SVGAGI come from the germline V gene. V dropped 4 bases and J dropped 4 bases, with 13 bases sitting between them. The CDR3 length is 14 residues. The CDR3 loop is CASSWQEAGYGYTF. DNA for the CDR3: TGTGCCAGCAGTTGGCAGGAGGCAGGCTATGGCTACACCTTC.

The V gene is TRBV7-9, the J gene TRBJ2-5; 10 bases map to TRBD1. This CDR3 comprises 15 residues. The J segment lost 1 base and the V segment lost 6 bases, leaving 5 bases of the junction unmatched. Germline lookup yields CDR1 SEHNR and CDR2 FQNEAQ (reference sequence). CDR3 DNA: TGTGCCAGCAGTCCACGGACAGGGGGCCAAGAGACCCAGTACTTC. Amino acid sequence: CASSPRTGGQETQYF.

The chain links TRBV11-2 to TRBJ2-3; TRBD1 aligns across 7 bases. Per germline, CDR1 SGHAT and CDR2 FQNNGV. Trimming at V came to 5 bases and at J to 0 bases, leaving 8 bases not matched to a gene. This CDR3 contains 16 residues. Here the CDR3 reads CASSNPTGASTDTQYF. The DNA for the CDR3 is TGTGCCAGCAGCAACCCTACAGGGGCGAGCACAGATACGCAGTATTTT.

The chain uses TRBV4-1 and TRBJ1-4; D is perhaps TRBD1 (6 bases). Germline values: CDR1 MGHRA, CDR2 YSYEKL. The CDR3 spans 15 residues. V lost 2 bases, J lost 5 bases, and 12 bases lay in between. The CDR3 here is CASSQYRAGNEKLFF. The CDR3 DNA follows: TGCGCCAGCAGCCAATACAGGGCGGGGAATGAAAAACTGTTTTTT.

This chain joins TRBV13 and TRBJ2-7; tentatively, D is TRBD2 (5 bases). Germline-derived CDR1 and CDR2 are PRHDT and FYEKMQ (reference sequence). The CDR3 spans 15 residues. V lost 2 bases, J lost 0 bases, and 11 bases lay in between. CDR3 loop: CASSLLGLSSYEQYF. Written as DNA, the CDR3 is TGTGCCAGCAGCTTACTAGGACTTTCCTCCTACGAGCAGTACTTC.

The rearrangement uses TRBV7-9 and TRBJ2-7, with D possibly being TRBD1 (6 bases). Trimming removed 5 bases at V and 0 bases at J, with 11 bases between. In germline, CDR1 is SEHNR, CDR2 FQNEAQ (reference sequence). This CDR3 has 14 residues. CDR3 sequence (DNA): TGTGCCAGCAGCGGGAACAGGGACTCCTACGAGCAGTACTTC. Amino acid sequence: CASSGNRDSYEQYF.

The J gene is TRBJ1-2, the V gene TRBV7-9, with TRBD1 matching over 7 bases. Trimming removed 8 bases from V and 2 bases from J; junction bases left unmatched: 8. This CDR3 region has 14 residues. Germline V gene data show CDR1 as SEHNR and CDR2 as FQNEAQ (reference sequence). As DNA, the CDR3 is TGTGCCAGCTGGAGGCCGACAGGGAACTATGGCTACACCTTC. It specifies CASWRPTGNYGYTF. The full variable domain, with the rest looked up from reference TRBV7-9 and TRBJ1-2, is DTGVSQNPRHKITKRGQNVTFRCDPISEHNRLYWYRQTLGQGPEFLTYFQNEAQLEKSRLLSDRFSAERPKGSFSTLEIQRTEQGDSAMYLCASWRPTGNYGYTFGSGTRLTVV.

The rearrangement links TRBV15 to TRBJ1-5; a possible D gene is TRBD1 (5 bases). V was cut by 2 bases and J by 4 bases, with 9 bases left in between. The CDR3 has 14 residues. The germline CDR1 and CDR2 sequences are LNHNV and YYDKDF (reference sequence). The CDR3 DNA sequence: TGTGCCACCAGCAGACCCCAGGGAAATCAGCCCCAGCATTTT. The encoded protein is CATSRPQGNQPQHF.